The next 14 T cell receptor beta chains were all read from a single sample in a study of cytomegalovirus exposure and HLA in healthy donors. TCRdb's copy holds only in-frame clones and misses some; the assay was immunoSEQ multiplex PCR. The table shows tens of thousands of clones, with over 80% occurring only once. The source material was PBMCs. These receptors all stem from a man younger than 35 in good health and CMV-seronegative.

This chain uses TRBV7-8 with TRBJ1-3; possible D gene TRBD1, 6 bases. The CDR3 consists of 15 residues. Trimming removed 5 bases from V and 4 bases from J, with 15 bases in between. Germline CDR1 SGHVS, CDR2 FQNEAQ. As DNA, the CDR3 is TGTGCCAGCAGCCTCTCCTGGGACAACGGAAACACCATATATTTT. This codes for CASSLSWDNGNTIYF.

The CDR3 here is CATSLGGGRDYGYTF. DNA of the CDR3: TGTGCCACCAGTCTTGGGGGGGGGAGGGACTATGGCTACACCTTC. The rearrangement uses TRBV15 and TRBJ1-2, with D perhaps matching TRBD1 (5 bases). V was cut by 6 bases and J by 3 bases, with 17 bases left in between. CDR1 is LNHNV and CDR2 is YYDKDF in the germline V gene (reference sequence). The CDR3 length is 15 residues.

The chain joins TRBV30 to TRBJ1-4, with D possibly TRBD1 on 5 matching bases. This CDR3 spans 13 amino acids. Germline-derived CDR1 and CDR2 are GTSNPN and SVGIG (reference sequence). The V and J ends lost 2 bases and 6 bases respectively, with 10 bases between them. CDR3 residues: CAWSPGSDEKLFF. The DNA of the CDR3 is TGTGCCTGGAGTCCAGGGTCGGATGAAAAACTGTTTTTT. The variable domain in full, completed from reference TRBV30 and TRBJ1-4, reads SQTIHQWPATLVQPVGSPLSLECTVEGTSNPNLYWYRQAAGRGLQLLFYSVGIGQISSEVPQNLSASRPQDRQFILSSKKLLLSDSGFYLCAWSPGSDEKLFFGSGTQLSVL.

The chain recombines TRBV6-5 with TRBJ2-3; the match to TRBD2 covers 7 bases. V shed 4 bases and J 7 bases; nucleotides not matched to a gene: 14. The CDR3 totals 16 residues. Per the germline V gene, CDR1 is MNHEY and CDR2 is SVGAGI. The CDR3 region is CASSSLRAGVDNTQYF. The CDR3 DNA sequence: TGTGCCAGCAGTTCCCTCCGGGCGGGAGTGGACAATACGCAGTATTTT.

The gene calls are TRBV4-3 and TRBJ1-1; D may be TRBD1 (6 bases). V was trimmed by 3 bases and J by 4 bases, leaving 21 bases between them. Germline-derived CDR1 and CDR2 are LGHNA and YSLEER. This CDR3 is built from 17 residues. The CDR3 protein is CASSQDLLWTVSTEAFF. CDR3 nucleotides: TGCGCCAGCAGCCAGGACTTACTTTGGACAGTCTCCACTGAAGCTTTCTTT.

The chain employs TRBV7-3 and TRBJ1-2, with 8 bases fitting TRBD1. The length of the CDR3 is 15 residues. Trimming took 3 bases from V and 0 from J; bases not matched to a gene: 3. CDR1 and CDR2 (germline): SGHTA, FQGTGA. CDR3 coding DNA: TGTGCCAGCAGCTTTACAGGGGGAGCTAACTATGGCTACACCTTC. It codes for CASSFTGGANYGYTF.

This clone was seen only once. The chain uses TRBV7-8 and TRBJ2-5, with D perhaps matching TRBD2 (5 bases). V was clipped by 1 base and J by 2 bases, with 8 bases between them. CDR3 length: 14 amino acids. CDR1 is SGHVS, CDR2 FQNEAQ, per germline. This chain's CDR3 is CASSLGENQETQYF. Written as DNA, the CDR3 is TGTGCCAGCAGCTTAGGGGAGAATCAAGAGACCCAGTACTTC.

Notes on this clone: Since a much larger clone is just one base distant, this may be a read error. The CDR3 spells CASSDSPGGTDTQYF. Here the CDR3 DNA reads TGTGCCAGCAGTGACTCGCCAGGGGGCACAGATACGCAGTATTTT. This chain connects TRBV6-4 to TRBJ2-3, with D maybe TRBD1 (6 bases). V lost 0 bases and J 1 base, leaving 8 bases between the germline ends. Germline lookup yields CDR1 MRHNA and CDR2 SNTAGT. The CDR3 consists of 15 residues.

The chain uses TRBV7-2 and TRBJ2-3; 7 bases map to TRBD2. Unmatched junction bases numbered 0, after V lost 3 bases and J lost 0 bases. The CDR3 sequence is 14 residues long. Per the germline V gene, CDR1 is SGHTA and CDR2 is FQGNSA. CDR3 loop: CASSFSGSTDTQYF. In DNA form, the CDR3 reads TGTGCCAGCAGCTTTAGCGGGAGCACAGATACGCAGTATTTT.

The genes are TRBV5-4 and TRBJ2-7, with 9 bases lining up with TRBD1. Germline V gene lookup returns CDR1 SGHNT and CDR2 YYREEE (reference sequence). V dropped 5 bases and J dropped 6; count of bases not matched to a gene: 9. This CDR3 has 14 amino acids. The CDR3 nucleotides read TGTGCCAGCAGACTGACAGGGGGAGGGAGCGAGCAGTACTTC. Translation gives CASRLTGGGSEQYF.

The rearrangement joins TRBV28 to TRBJ1-1; D ambiguous. V was trimmed by 1 base and J by 2 bases, leaving 8 bases between them. CDR3 size: 14 residues. Germline values: CDR1 MDHEN, CDR2 SYDVKM. The CDR3 DNA sequence: TGTGCCAGCAGTTTATATGAGAGAAACACTGAAGCTTTCTTT. Protein product: CASSLYERNTEAFF.

The rearrangement links TRBV15 to TRBJ1-1, with D tentatively TRBD1 (6 bases). Trimming removed 6 bases from V and 2 bases from J, with 13 bases in between. Looked up from germline, CDR1 is LNHNV and CDR2 is YYDKDF (reference sequence). This CDR3 region has 14 residues. The CDR3 here is CATSHGQLNTEAFF. The CDR3 DNA sequence: TGTGCCACCAGTCACGGACAGCTTAACACTGAAGCTTTCTTT.

The CDR3 nucleotides read TGTGCCAGCAGCTTGGCCTACGGAAGACTAGCGGGAGGTCCAACCCAGTACTTC. Its protein product is CASSLAYGRLAGGPTQYF. This chain links TRBV5-4 with TRBJ2-5, with 13 bases lining up with TRBD2. J was trimmed by 8 bases and V by 0 bases; bases with no gene match: 13. The CDR3 is 18 residues long. Germline V gene lookup returns CDR1 SGHNT and CDR2 YYREEE (reference sequence).

In DNA, the CDR3 is TGTGCCTGGGACAGGGGGCAGGGGTTGGTCTATGGCTACACCTTC. Translation: CAWDRGQGLVYGYTF. The J gene is TRBJ1-2, the V gene TRBV30; TRBD1 matches at 10 bases. Trimming took 5 bases from V and 4 from J; bases not matched to a gene: 10. Germline CDR1 and CDR2: GTSNPN and SVGIG (reference sequence). The CDR3 loop spans 15 amino acids.